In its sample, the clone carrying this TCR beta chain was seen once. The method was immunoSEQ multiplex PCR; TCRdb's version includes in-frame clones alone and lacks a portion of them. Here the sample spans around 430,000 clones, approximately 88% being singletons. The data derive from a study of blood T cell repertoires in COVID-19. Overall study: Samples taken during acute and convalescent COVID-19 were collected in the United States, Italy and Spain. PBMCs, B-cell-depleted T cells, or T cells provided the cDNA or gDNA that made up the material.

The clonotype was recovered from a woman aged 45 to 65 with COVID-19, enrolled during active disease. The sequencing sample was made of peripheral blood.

CDR3 nucleotides: TGCGCCAGCAGCCAAGTCAGGTCAGGTCTTGTTAATGAAAAACTGTTTTTT. As protein: CASSQVRSGLVNEKLFF. V is TRBV4-1 and J is TRBJ1-4; no firm D call. The CDR3 is made up of 17 amino acids. Germline V gene data show CDR1 as MGHRA and CDR2 as YSYEKL. V was clipped by 1 base and J by 4 bases, with 16 bases between them.